This T cell receptor beta chain came from a study of blood T cell repertoires in COVID-19 (dated by TCRdb to about 2020). About the investigation overall: The collaborator samples originated in the United States, Italy and Spain and spanned the acute and convalescent phases of COVID-19. The material from the prospective study consisted of cDNA or gDNA derived from T cells, B-cell-depleted T cells, or PBMCs. Deeply sampled blood TCRbeta repertoires from subjects exposed to, actively infected with, or recovered from COVID-19 were included in the dataset. A freely available public database, intended as a resource for researchers studying the immune response to SARS-CoV-2, is where the repertoires were released. The samples were drawn from the first 160 participants of the ongoing ImmuneRACE study and from 950 to 1,500 subjects provided by 6 global collaborators. The sample metadata nearly always contained a de-identified subject ID, COVID-19 status, age in years and sex. Where available, HLA class I and class II types were taken from metadata supplied by the sample provider and were not determined by assay-based typing.

Each collaborating institution followed its own protocols to collect whole blood in K2EDTA tubes. For TCRbeta analysis, collaborator samples were shipped as frozen whole blood, as isolated PBMCs, or as DNA extracted from either sample type. Details on this clone: Its cognate antigen has yet to be identified. Qualities for individual bases were not recorded, and no much larger clone is one base off.

What the study reported, not specific to this receptor: How much clinical and demographic metadata was included differed by source and by participant, and the metadata was provided uncurated.

The immunoSEQ Assay, a bias-controlled multiplex PCR, was used to amplify TCRbeta CDR3 regions from genomic DNA. Regarding the original processing steps: Within the assay, amplification of reference gene primers was used to estimate how many nucleated cells each sample contained. To quantify the absolute abundance of each unique TCRbeta CDR3 rearrangement, sequence reads were collapsed and filtered. Productive Simpson clonality was computed per sample as the square root of Simpson's diversity index over productive rearrangements. Imported from immuneACCESS, the table was reduced by TCRdb to in-frame sequences with V and J called. These copies leave out some clones; in studies compared against another copy, an unresolved V gene accounts for under half, and the cause of the remainder is not known. V and J calls plus clone size are reproduced from that table; the DNA served to infer D and trimming. The sample has 170,000 or so clones on record, more than 90% of them singletons. The leading ten clones occupy approximately 0.5% of the sample.

Sequencing was performed on peripheral blood. The sequence derives from a man between 50 and 59 years old with acute or convalescent COVID-19.

The DNA is as follows: TGTGCCAGCAGCAAAGGAAGGGACAGGGGGCGACACTCCTATAATTCACCCCTCCACTTT. It is translated as CASSKGRDRGRHSYNSPLHF. Recombination joined TRBV21-1 with TRBJ1-6; no check of the table's D call, TRBD1, against the DNA was made. TRBV21-1 is classified as a pseudogene. From its cysteine to its phenylalanine, the CDR3 spans 20 amino acids. Only the CDR3 DNA is retained, 60 bases long and in frame from the first base.